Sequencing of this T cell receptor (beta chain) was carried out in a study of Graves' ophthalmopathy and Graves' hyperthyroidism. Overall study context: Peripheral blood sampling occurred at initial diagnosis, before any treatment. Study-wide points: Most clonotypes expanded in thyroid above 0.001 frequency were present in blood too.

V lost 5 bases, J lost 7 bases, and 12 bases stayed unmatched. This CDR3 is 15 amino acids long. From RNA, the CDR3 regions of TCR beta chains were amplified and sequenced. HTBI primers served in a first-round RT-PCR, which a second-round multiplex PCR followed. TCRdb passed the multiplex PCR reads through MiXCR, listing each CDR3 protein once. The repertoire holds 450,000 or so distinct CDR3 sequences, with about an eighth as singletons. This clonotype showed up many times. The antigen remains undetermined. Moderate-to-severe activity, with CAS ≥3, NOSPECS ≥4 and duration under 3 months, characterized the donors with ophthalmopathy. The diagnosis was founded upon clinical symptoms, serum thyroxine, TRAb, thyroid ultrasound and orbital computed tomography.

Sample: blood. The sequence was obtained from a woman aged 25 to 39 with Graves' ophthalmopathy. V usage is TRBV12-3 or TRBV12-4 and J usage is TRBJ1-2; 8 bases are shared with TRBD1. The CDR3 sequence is CASSPIRTGRGGYTF. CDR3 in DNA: TGTGCCAGCAGTCCAATAAGGACAGGGAGGGGTGGCTACACCTTC.